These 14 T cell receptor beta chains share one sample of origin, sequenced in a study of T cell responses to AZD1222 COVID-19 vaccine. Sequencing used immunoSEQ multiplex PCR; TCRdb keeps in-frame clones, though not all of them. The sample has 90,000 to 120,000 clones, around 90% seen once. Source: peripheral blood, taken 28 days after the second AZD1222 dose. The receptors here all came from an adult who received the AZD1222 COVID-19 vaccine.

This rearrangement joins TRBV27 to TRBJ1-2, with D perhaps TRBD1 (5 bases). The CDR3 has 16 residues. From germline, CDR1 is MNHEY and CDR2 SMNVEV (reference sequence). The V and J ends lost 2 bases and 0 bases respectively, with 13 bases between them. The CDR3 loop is CASSLRGRYSNYGYTF. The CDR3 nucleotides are TGTGCCAGCAGTTTAAGGGGAAGGTACTCTAACTATGGCTACACCTTC.

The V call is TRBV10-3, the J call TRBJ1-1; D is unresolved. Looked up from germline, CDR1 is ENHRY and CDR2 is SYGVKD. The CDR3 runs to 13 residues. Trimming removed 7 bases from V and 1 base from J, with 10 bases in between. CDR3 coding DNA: TGTGCCATCAACCTAGACGAGAACACTGAAGCTTTCTTT. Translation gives CAINLDENTEAFF.

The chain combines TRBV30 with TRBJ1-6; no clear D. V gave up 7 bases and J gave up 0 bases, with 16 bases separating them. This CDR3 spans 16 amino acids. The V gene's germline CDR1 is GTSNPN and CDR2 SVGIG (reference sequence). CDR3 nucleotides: TGTGCCTCGACCCCCTCCCCGAGCTCCTATAATTCACCCCTCCACTTT. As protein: CASTPSPSSYNSPLHF.

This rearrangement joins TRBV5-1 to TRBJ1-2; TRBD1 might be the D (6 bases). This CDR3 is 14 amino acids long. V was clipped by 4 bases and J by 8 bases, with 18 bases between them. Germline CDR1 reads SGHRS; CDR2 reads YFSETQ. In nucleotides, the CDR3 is TGCGCCAGCAGCCAGCGGAGGGGGGAAGGAGGCTACACCTTC. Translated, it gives CASSQRRGEGGYTF.

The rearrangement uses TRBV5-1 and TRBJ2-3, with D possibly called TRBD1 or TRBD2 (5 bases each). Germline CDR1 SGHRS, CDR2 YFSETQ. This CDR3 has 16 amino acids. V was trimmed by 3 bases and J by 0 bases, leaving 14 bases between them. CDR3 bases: TGCGCCAGCAGCTCCCTTATGGGACCTAGCACAGATACGCAGTATTTT. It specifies CASSSLMGPSTDTQYF.

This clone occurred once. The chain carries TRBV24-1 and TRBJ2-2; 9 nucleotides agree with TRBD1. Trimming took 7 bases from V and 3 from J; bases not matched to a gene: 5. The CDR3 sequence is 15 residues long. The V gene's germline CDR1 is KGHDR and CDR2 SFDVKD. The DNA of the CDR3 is TGTGCCACCAGCGCCGGGACAGGGTACACCGGGGAGCTGTTTTTT. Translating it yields CATSAGTGYTGELFF.

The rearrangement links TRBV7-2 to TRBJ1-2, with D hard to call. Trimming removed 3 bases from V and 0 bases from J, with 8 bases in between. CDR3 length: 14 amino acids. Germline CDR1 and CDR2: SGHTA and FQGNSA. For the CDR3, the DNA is TGTGCCAGCAGCTTGCTGGGAACTAACTATGGCTACACCTTC. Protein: CASSLLGTNYGYTF.

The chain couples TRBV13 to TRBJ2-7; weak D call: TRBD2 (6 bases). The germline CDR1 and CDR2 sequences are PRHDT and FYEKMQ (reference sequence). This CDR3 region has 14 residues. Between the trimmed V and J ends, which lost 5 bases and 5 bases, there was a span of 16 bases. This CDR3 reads CASSPGTGADEQYF. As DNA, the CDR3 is TGTGCCAGCAGCCCCGGGACTGGAGCGGACGAGCAGTACTTC.

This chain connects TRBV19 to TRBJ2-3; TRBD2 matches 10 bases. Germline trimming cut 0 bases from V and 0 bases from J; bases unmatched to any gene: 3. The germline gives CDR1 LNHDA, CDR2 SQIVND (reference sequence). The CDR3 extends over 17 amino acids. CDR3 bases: TGTGCCAGTAGTATAGATTCGGGACTAGCGAGCACAGATACGCAGTATTTT. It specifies CASSIDSGLASTDTQYF.

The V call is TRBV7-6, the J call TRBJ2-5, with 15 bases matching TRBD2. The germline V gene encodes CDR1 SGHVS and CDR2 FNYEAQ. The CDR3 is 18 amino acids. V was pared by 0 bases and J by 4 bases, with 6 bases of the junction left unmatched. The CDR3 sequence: CASSLAPWGLAGGETQYF. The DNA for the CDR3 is TGTGCCAGCAGCTTAGCCCCCTGGGGACTAGCGGGGGGAGAGACCCAGTACTTC. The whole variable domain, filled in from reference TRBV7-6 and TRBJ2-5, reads GAGVSQSPRYKVTKRGQDVALRCDPISGHVSLYWYRQALGQGPEFLTYFNYEAQQDKSGLPNDRFSAERPEGSISTLTIQRTEQRDSAMYRCASSLAPWGLAGGETQYFGPGTRLLVL.

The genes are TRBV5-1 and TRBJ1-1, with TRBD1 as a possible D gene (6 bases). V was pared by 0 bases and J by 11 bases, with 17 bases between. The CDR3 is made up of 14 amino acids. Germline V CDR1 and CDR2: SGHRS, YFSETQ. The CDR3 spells CASSLEGSDRTAFF. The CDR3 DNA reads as TGCGCCAGCAGCTTGGAAGGTAGTGACAGGACGGCTTTCTTT.

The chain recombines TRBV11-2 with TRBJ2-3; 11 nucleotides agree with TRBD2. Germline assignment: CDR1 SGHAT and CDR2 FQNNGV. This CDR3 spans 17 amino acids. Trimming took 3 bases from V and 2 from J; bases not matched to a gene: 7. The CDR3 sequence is CASSFLAGGSNTDTQYF. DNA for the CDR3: TGTGCCAGCAGCTTTCTAGCGGGAGGTTCGAACACAGATACGCAGTATTTT. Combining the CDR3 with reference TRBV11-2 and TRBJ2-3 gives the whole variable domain EAGVAQSPRYKIIEKRQSVAFWCNPISGHATLYWYQQILGQGPKLLIQFQNNGVVDDSQLPKDRFSAERLKGVDSTLKIQPAKLEDSAVYLCASSFLAGGSNTDTQYFGPGTRLTVL.

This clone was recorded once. The CDR3 coding sequence is TGTGCCAGCAGCCGGGGGTCGGGTGAAAAACTGTTTTTT. Encoded protein: CASSRGSGEKLFF. V is TRBV3-1 (or the pseudogene TRBV3-2) and J is TRBJ1-4; possible D gene TRBD1, 5 bases. V lost 4 bases, J lost 7 bases, and 10 bases lay in between. Germline V CDR1 and CDR2: LGHDT, YNNKEL (reference sequence). This CDR3 has 13 residues.

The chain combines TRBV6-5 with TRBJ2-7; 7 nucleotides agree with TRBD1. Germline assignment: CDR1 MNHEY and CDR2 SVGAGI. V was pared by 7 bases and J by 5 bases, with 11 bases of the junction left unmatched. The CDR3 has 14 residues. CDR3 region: CASTLGRGRHEQYF. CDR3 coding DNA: TGTGCCAGCACCCTCGGTAGGGGGCGCCACGAGCAGTACTTC.